This TCR beta chain is drawn from a study of cytomegalovirus exposure and HLA in healthy donors. 13 Jbeta primers and 60 Vbeta primers were used for the PCR. TCRdb's table, derived via immunoSEQ multiplex PCR, lists solely in-frame clones and lacks some. The data show roughly 190,000 clones, with roughly 72% seen just once and 2% to 2.5% held by the top ten. The CDR3 length is 14 residues. CDR1 and CDR2 (germline): SEHNR, FQNEAQ (reference sequence). Trimming stripped 5 bases from V and 1 base from J, with 8 bases between. This chain links TRBV7-9 with TRBJ2-2; D might be TRBD2 (6 bases). The sequencing sample was made of PBMCs. The clonotype comes from a woman in her twenties or thirties in good health and CMV-seropositive. CDR3 bases: TGTGCCAGCAGCGGGGACTGGAACACCGGGGAGCTGTTTTTT. Translated: CASSGDWNTGELFF.